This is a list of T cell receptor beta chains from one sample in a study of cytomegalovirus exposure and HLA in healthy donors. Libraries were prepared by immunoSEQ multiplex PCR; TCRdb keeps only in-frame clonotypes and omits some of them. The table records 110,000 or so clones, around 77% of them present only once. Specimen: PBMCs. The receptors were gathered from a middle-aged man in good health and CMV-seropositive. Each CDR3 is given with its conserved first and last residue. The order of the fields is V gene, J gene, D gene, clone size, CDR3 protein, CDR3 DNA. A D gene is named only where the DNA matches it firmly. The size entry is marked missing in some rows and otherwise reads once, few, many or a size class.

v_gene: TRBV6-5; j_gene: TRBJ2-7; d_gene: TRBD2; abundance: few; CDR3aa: CASNLAGAYEQYF; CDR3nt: TGTGCCAGCAATTTAGCGGGAGCCTACGAGCAGTACTTC
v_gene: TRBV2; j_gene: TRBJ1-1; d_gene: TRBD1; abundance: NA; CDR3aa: CASSGQGAGYTEAFF; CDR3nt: TGTGCCAGCAGTGGACAGGGGGCAGGGTACACTGAAGCTTTCTTT
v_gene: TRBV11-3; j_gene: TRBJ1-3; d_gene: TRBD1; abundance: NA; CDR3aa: CASSLGDRGHGPSGNTIYF; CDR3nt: TGTGCCAGCAGCTTAGGGGACAGGGGGCACGGTCCCTCTGGAAACACCATATATTTT
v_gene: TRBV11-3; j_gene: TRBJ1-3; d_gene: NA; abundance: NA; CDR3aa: CASSPYSGNTIYF; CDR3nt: TGTGCCAGCAGCCCCTACTCTGGAAACACCATATATTTT
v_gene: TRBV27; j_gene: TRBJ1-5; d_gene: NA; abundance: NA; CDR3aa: CASSLSGGQPQHF; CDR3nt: TGTGCCAGCAGTTTATCGGGGGGTCAGCCCCAGCATTTT
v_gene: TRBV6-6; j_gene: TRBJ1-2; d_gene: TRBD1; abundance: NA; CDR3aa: CASSYTTGGLDGYTF; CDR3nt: TGTGCCAGCAGTTACACGACAGGGGGTTTGGATGGCTACACCTTC
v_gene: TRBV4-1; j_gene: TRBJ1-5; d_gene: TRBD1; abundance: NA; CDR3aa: CASSPDRGHNQPQHF; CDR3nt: TGCGCCAGCAGCCCGGACAGGGGGCACAATCAGCCCCAGCATTTT
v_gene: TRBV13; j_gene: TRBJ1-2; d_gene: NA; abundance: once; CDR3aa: CASSQQGPGYGYTF; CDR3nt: TGTGCCAGCAGCCAACAGGGTCCGGGCTATGGCTACACCTTC
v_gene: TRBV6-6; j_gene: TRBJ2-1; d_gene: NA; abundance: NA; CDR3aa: CASSYGRGSYNEQFF; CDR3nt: TGTGCCAGCAGTTACGGGCGGGGCTCCTACAATGAGCAGTTCTTC
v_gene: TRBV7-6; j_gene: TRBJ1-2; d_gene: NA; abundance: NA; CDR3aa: CASSLEQGYGYTF; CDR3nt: TGTGCCAGCAGCTTAGAACAGGGTTATGGCTACACCTTC
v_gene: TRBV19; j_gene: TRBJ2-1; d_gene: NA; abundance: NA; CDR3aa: CASSTGEGGQFF; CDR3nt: TGTGCCAGTAGTACGGGGGAGGGGGGGCAGTTCTTC
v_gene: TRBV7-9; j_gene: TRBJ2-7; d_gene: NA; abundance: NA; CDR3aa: CASSLSGLISYEQYF; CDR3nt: TGTGCCAGCAGCTTATCGGGACTCATCTCCTACGAGCAGTACTTC
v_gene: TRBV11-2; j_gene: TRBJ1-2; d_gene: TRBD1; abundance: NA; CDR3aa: CASSPLRDRGRVGYGYTF; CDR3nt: TGTGCCAGCAGCCCACTCCGGGACAGGGGGCGAGTTGGCTATGGCTACACCTTC
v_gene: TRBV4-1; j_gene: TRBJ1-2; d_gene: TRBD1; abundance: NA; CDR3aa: CASSQEMTGLYGYTF; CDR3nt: TGCGCCAGCAGCCAAGAAATGACAGGGCTCTATGGCTACACCTTC